What follows is one T cell receptor (beta chain) and its context. Its antigen is as yet unknown. A junction boundary mismatches the germline segment, possibly from a read error. This entry is derived from a study of T-cell memory formation after mild COVID-19. The study's findings and limits: Those CD4+ clones that contracted were mainly in CM and EM (CD8+ ones in EMRA).

Germline loops: CDR1 SGHAT, CDR2 FQNNGV. The CDR3 runs to 14 residues. A single record per CDR3 protein comes from TCRdb applying MiXCR to the 5' RACE reads. Among around 400,000 distinct CDR3 sequences listed, 24% were seen once. The chain joins TRBV11-2 to TRBJ1-2; D is unclear. This sequence originates from an adult woman who had mild COVID-19 (a few samples of this study predate the infection). Cell type and time point are not known. The specimen was PBMCs or a T cell subset sorted from them (not recorded which). The CDR3: CASSFTASDYGYTF. The CDR3 DNA reads TGTGCAAGCAGCTTTACGGCATCTGACTATGGCTACACCTTC.